These T cell receptor beta chains were read from a single sample in a study of blood T cell repertoires in COVID-19. TCRdb keeps only in-frame clones here, not all; method: immunoSEQ multiplex PCR. Of roughly 220,000 clones listed, about 84% were seen once; the top ten hold around 4.7%. Sequencing was carried out using PBMCs or T cells enriched from blood (not recorded which). The source is a man aged 25-45 years with acute COVID-19. Each CDR3 is given without its conserved first and last residue.

len: 13; v_gene: TRBV7-2; CDR3aa: ASSFGGQGYTEAF
len: 11; v_gene: TRBV30; CDR3aa: AWRRQVNTEAF
len: 12; v_gene: TRBV6-5; CDR3aa: ASSSGGGNSPLH
len: 12; v_gene: TRBV6-1; CDR3aa: ASSDYRGLSEAF
len: 12; v_gene: TRBV4-1; CDR3aa: ASAGTVYNSPLH
len: 12; v_gene: TRBV9; CDR3aa: ASSAGVLQETQY
len: 13; v_gene: TRBV9; CDR3aa: ASSFGQGANTEAF
len: 14; v_gene: TRBV5-1; CDR3aa: ASSLALDAGGEGYT
len: 11; v_gene: TRBV28; CDR3aa: ASSPPRGREQY
len: 12; v_gene: TRBV6-1; CDR3aa: ASSADRVSNEQY
len: 14; v_gene: TRBV18; CDR3aa: ASSPMQTGGYTEAF
len: 16; v_gene: TRBV10-3; CDR3aa: AISGGTSGGPIQETQY
len: 12; v_gene: TRBV5-1; CDR3aa: ASSGDRSPNEQF
len: 13; v_gene: TRBV6-5; CDR3aa: ASSTSGTGMHEQY
len: 12; v_gene: TRBV29-1; CDR3aa: SVFRQGSSYEQY
len: 14; v_gene: TRBV28; CDR3aa: ASSPGTGATNEKLF
len: 14; v_gene: TRBV6-1; CDR3aa: ASSDPAELVNTEAF
len: 13; v_gene: TRBV5-1; CDR3aa: ASSLGGSTNEKLF
len: 14; v_gene: TRBV15; CDR3aa: ATSRGAESVNSPLH
len: 16; v_gene: TRBV2; CDR3aa: ASSDFVRTDPNTGELF
len: 13; v_gene: TRBV5-1; CDR3aa: ASSLASAYQETQY
len: 12; v_gene: TRBV7-4; CDR3aa: ASSLQDSTDTQY
len: 13; v_gene: TRBV29-1; CDR3aa: SVEGNGASYNEQF
len: 11; v_gene: TRBV6-5; CDR3aa: ASSPIWDKPLH
len: 12; v_gene: TRBV5-1; CDR3aa: ASSVTGGTGELF
len: 15; v_gene: TRBV7-9; CDR3aa: ASSQWGAQNLKWEQF
len: 12; v_gene: TRBV19; CDR3aa: ASSIDNYNSPLH
len: 13; v_gene: TRBV4-1; CDR3aa: ASSHVGLGNSPLH
len: 14; v_gene: TRBV9; CDR3aa: ASSQRGTDTNTEAF
len: 13; v_gene: TRBV5-1; CDR3aa: ASSSAGIEGQPQH
len: 11; v_gene: TRBV6-2/TRBV6-3; CDR3aa: ASSYSTPYEQY
len: 13; v_gene: TRBV11-1; CDR3aa: ASSPEGRNTGELF
len: 12; v_gene: TRBV2; CDR3aa: ASSESGRVYGYT
len: 13; v_gene: TRBV9; CDR3aa: ASSGRQGGSYEQY
len: 12; v_gene: TRBV2; CDR3aa: ASRGTGKGQPQH
len: 12; v_gene: TRBV27; CDR3aa: ASSLKRKNTEAF
len: 10; v_gene: TRBV10-3; CDR3aa: AISGGNEKLF
len: 12; v_gene: TRBV5-1; CDR3aa: ASSSDSAGNTIY
len: 14; v_gene: TRBV29-1; CDR3aa: SVGGGARARNTEAF
len: 13; v_gene: TRBV5-1; CDR3aa: ASSAGTGVREPQH
len: 13; v_gene: TRBV7-7; CDR3aa: ASSLLASPTDTQY
len: 14; v_gene: TRBV4-1; CDR3aa: ASSQESARDSAGYT
len: 14; v_gene: TRBV2; CDR3aa: ASSDDRAISGNTIY
len: 12; v_gene: TRBV6-5; CDR3aa: ASDLQGARDEQF
len: 12; v_gene: TRBV19; CDR3aa: ASRAGDRNTEAF
len: 13; v_gene: TRBV6-5; CDR3aa: ASSPAGGPNGELF
len: 9; v_gene: TRBV18; CDR3aa: ASSREREQF
len: 14; v_gene: TRBV3-1/TRBV3-2; CDR3aa: ASRAQAGHVAATQY
len: 11; v_gene: TRBV27; CDR3aa: ASREGGGGGYT
len: 12; v_gene: TRBV6-5; CDR3aa: ASSQQGGGRPQH
len: 13; v_gene: TRBV5-5; CDR3aa: ASSPAGGLGQPQH